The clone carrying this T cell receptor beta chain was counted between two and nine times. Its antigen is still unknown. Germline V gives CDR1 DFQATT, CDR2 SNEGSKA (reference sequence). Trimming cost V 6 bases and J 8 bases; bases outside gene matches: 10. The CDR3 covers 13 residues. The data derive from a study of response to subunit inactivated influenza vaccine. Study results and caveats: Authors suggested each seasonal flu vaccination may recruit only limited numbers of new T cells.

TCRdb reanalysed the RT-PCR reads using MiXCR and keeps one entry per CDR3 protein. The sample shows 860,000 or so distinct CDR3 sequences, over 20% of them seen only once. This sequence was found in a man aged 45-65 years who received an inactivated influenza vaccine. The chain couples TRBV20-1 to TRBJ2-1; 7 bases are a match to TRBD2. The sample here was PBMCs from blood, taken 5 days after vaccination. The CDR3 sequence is CSAIGLVDDEQFF. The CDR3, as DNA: TGCAGTGCCATAGGACTAGTCGATGATGAGCAGTTCTTC.